Detailed here is one T cell receptor beta chain. This clonotype has at least ten counts. Its antigen remains unidentified. No base qualities exist here, and no much larger clone lies one base off it. These data belong to a study of T cells in Graves' hyperthyroidism and ophthalmopathy (dated by TCRdb to between 2017 and 2020). With regard to the full study: Peripheral blood samples were taken at initial diagnosis, before any treatment was given. To identify TCR V-J signatures that set the groups apart, the researchers used a discovery cohort of more than 95 patients, made up of roughly 40 with Graves' ophthalmopathy and approximately 57 with stable Graves' hyperthyroidism. An independent validation cohort of under 20 hyperthyroidism patients and about 16 patients who later progressed to ophthalmopathy tested prospective prediction of ophthalmopathy. For training and testing, the 80 to 100 patients in the discovery cohort were randomly divided in a 7:3 ratio. Thyroid tissue and blood T-cell repertoires from six or seven Graves' hyperthyroidism patients were also compared in the study. Once sampling was done, hyperthyroidism patients were given methimazole at a starting dose of 30 mg daily, whereas ophthalmopathy patients were given high-dose intravenous methylprednisolone. TCR Vbeta CDR3 sequencing of 140 or so peripheral blood samples (under 45 ophthalmopathy, roughly 74 hyperthyroidism and 17 progressor patients) is reported in the paper.

TCR beta CDR3 regions were amplified from RNA transcripts. For the first round of RT-PCR on the TCR CDR3, the HTBI primer set was used together with the Qiagen OneStep RT-PCR kit. Libraries were constructed in a second round of multiplex PCR, after which size selection and purification were carried out. The libraries were sequenced on an Illumina HiSeq2000 using paired-end 100 bp reads. Regarding the original processing steps: SOAPnuke was used to process the raw data, removing reads that contained adapters or uncalled bases, had a mean Phred below 15, or lacked an exact match to the constant primer or identifier. COPE v1.2.5 was used to merge the high-quality paired reads, and each unique nucleotide sequence was defined as a clonotype. Clonotypes were aligned to IMGT TRBV, TRBD and TRBJ reference segments using MiTCR v1.1. Only V-J combinations with frequency above 0.0001, covering 99.2% of repertoires, were analysed. A TCS score was defined as the ratio of F50 (clonal expansion) to E x V (chaos), with BLOSUM62-based TCRdist applied between CDR3 peptides within each V-J. Welch's t-statistics and random forest reduced 514 V-J features to 13, which were used in a naive Bayes classifier (R e1071). TCRdb reprocessing: public reads trimmed at Q25 with fastp, clones called with MiXCR, in-frame beta chains kept. A single entry per CDR3 protein holds the most common genes and DNA from its merged rows. Clone size and V and J calls follow TCRdb, not the original study. This sample holds a few hundred thousand distinct CDR3 sequences; approximately 23% were observed only once. The ten largest account for approximately 54% of the sample.

Findings and caveats that apply to the study as a whole: During validation, the model predicted progression to ophthalmopathy a median of around 7 months ahead of onset, with 70.59% sensitivity and roughly 75% specificity. Sample size was not statistically predetermined, and blinding of investigators to group allocation was not performed. A model built on a 13 V-J signature distinguished ophthalmopathy from stable hyperthyroidism, reaching 85% to 90% sensitivity and about 81% specificity in cross-validation and 80%/75% in testing. Most expanded thyroid clonotypes (frequency above 0.001) were also detected in blood, suggesting blood repertoires may reflect thyroid immune responses.

Moderately to severely active disease, a Clinical Activity Score of at least 3, a NOSPECS grade of at least 4, and a duration under 3 months were present in ophthalmopathy patients. Patients with uncontrolled infections, other autoimmune diseases, pregnancy or lactation were excluded. Clinical symptoms, serum thyroxine and TRAb, thyroid ultrasound, and orbital computed tomography formed the basis for the diagnoses. PBMCs were isolated from about 10 ml of fresh peripheral blood by Ficoll-Paque density gradient centrifugation. Total RNA was extracted using Trizol reagent, and RNA quality was assessed on an Agilent 2100 Bioanalyzer. Sequencing was carried out using blood. This sequence was found in a woman aged 70-85 years with Graves' ophthalmopathy.

The CDR3 is CASGEGTPNQPQHF. In nucleotide form, the sequence is TGTGCCAGCGGCGAGGGGACCCCGAATCAGCCCCAGCATTTT. The receptor chain draws on TRBV2 and TRBJ1-5, with TRBD1 tentatively as D gene (5 bases match). The CDR3 numbers 14 residues from cysteine through phenylalanine. The retained sequence is limited to the CDR3, 42 bases, with the frame set at the first base. At the junction V is shortened by 8 bases and J by 4 bases, with 15 bases in between. Taken from the germline V gene, the CDR1 and CDR2 loops are SNHLY and FYNNEI. Supplemented by the reference TRBV2 and TRBJ1-5 proteins around the CDR3, the complete variable domain is EPEVTQTPSHQVTQMGQEVILRCVPISNHLYFYWYRQILGQKVEFLVSFYNNEISEKSEIFDDQFSVERPDGSNFTLKIRSTKLEDSAMYFCASGEGTPNQPQHFGDGTRLSIL.